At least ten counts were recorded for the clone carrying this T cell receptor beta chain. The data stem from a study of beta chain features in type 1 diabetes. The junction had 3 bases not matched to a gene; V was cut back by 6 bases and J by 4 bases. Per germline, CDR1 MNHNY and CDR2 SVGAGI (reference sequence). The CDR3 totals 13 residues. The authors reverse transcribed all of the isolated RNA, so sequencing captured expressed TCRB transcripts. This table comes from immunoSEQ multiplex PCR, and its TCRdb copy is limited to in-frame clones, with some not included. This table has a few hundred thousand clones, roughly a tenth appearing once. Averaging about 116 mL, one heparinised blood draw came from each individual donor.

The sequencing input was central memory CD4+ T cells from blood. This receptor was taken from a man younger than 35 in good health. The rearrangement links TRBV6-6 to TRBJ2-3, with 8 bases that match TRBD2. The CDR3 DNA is TGTGCCAGCAGCCCAGCGGGAGCAGATACGCAGTATTTT. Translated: CASSPAGADTQYF.